This T cell receptor beta chain comes out of a study of shared clonotypes between healthy human individuals. Study at large: Each donor's CD4 naive and CD4 memory cells filled three plates apiece, CD8 naive two, and CD8 memory one.

Study-wide findings and caveats: Only blood samples were collected, and tissue repertoires likely differ. Since donors were few, the genetic and exposure-history diversity represented was limited.

The authors loaded roughly 200 ng DNA, 30,000 to 35,000 T cell genomes, into sorted-subset replicate PCRs. Clones were read by immunoSEQ multiplex PCR, and TCRdb kept only the in-frame ones, dropping some. Here the sample spans fewer than 1.8 million clones, just under 99% being singletons. This clone was detected a few times. What it recognizes is unknown. This receptor was identified in a man aged 25 to 40 in good health. Source material: naive CD4+ T cells sorted from blood. Subset given: CD45RA+ positively selected.

The CDR3 reads CASSVEGQRLLSRGYTF. In nucleotides, the CDR3 is TGTGCCAGCAGCGTTGAAGGACAGAGGCTACTATCGCGTGGCTACACCTTC. This rearrangement joins TRBV9 to TRBJ1-2, with D possibly matching TRBD1 (6 bases). CDR3 length: 17 residues. Deletions cut 2 bases from V and 7 bases from J, with 24 bases between. Looked up from germline, CDR1 is SGDLS and CDR2 is YYNGEE.